Sequencing of this TCR beta chain was carried out in a study of OX40 agonist ivuxolimab in advanced cancers. This clone was detected once. Generated by immunoSEQ multiplex PCR, the TCRdb table keeps only in-frame clones and is missing some. The sample has tens of thousands of clones; roughly 92% are singletons. CDR1 SNHLY and CDR2 FYNNEI come from the germline V gene. The V end was cut by 6 bases, the J end by 4 bases, with 19 bases between. CDR3 length: 15 amino acids. The sequence came from an adult with an advanced solid tumor such as melanoma, head and neck, liver or kidney cancer. The V call is TRBV2, the J call TRBJ2-7; D gene ambiguous. The sequencing used CD4+ or CD8+ T cells sorted from blood, collected in a trial of the OX40 agonist ivuxolimab. CDR3 residues: CASSDLGILAYEQYF. The CDR3 DNA is TGTGCCAGCAGCGACCTGGGCATCCTTGCATACGAGCAGTACTTC.